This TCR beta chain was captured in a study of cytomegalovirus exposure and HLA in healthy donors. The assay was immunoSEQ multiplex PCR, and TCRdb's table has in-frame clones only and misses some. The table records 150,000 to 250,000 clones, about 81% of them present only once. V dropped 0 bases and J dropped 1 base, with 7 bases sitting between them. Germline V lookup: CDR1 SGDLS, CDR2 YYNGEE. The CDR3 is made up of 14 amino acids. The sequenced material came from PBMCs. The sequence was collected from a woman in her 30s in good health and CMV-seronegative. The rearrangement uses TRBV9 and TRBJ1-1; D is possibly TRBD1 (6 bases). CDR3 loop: CASSVAGQNTEAFF. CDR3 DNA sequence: TGTGCCAGCAGCGTAGCGGGACAGAACACTGAAGCTTTCTTT.